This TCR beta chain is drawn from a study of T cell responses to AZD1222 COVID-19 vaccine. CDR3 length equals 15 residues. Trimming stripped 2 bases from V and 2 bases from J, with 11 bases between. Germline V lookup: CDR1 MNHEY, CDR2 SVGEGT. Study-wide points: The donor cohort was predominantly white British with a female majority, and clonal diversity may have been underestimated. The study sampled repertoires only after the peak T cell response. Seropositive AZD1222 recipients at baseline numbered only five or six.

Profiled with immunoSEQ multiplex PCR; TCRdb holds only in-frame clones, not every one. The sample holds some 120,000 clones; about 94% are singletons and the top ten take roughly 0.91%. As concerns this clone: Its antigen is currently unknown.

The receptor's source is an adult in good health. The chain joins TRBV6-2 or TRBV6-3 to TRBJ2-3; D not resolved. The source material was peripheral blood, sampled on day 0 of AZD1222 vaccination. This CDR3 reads CASSYTKRYTDTQYF. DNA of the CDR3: TGTGCCAGCAGTTACACGAAGCGATACACAGATACGCAGTATTTT.